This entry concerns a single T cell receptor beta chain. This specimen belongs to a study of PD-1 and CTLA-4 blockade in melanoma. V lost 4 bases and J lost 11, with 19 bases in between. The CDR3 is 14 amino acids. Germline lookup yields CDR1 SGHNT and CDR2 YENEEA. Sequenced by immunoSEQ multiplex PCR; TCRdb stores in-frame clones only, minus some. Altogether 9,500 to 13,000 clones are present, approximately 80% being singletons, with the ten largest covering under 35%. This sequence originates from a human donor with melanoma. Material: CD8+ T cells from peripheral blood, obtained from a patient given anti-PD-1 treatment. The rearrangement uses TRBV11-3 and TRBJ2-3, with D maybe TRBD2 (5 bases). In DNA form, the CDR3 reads TGTGCCAGCAGCTCCGGTCGGGGAGACTTTGAGCAGTATTTT. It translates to CASSSGRGDFEQYF.